This is a list of T cell receptor beta chains from one sample in a study of liver allograft versus peripheral blood T cells. Each CDR3 protein gets one entry after TCRdb re-called the reads with MiXCR. The repertoire holds about 14,000 distinct CDR3 sequences, 20% seen once, with approximately 6.3% in the top ten. The source is a human patient who had a liver transplant. The T cells may partly be graft donor cells. Each CDR3 is given with its conserved first and last residue. A D gene is named only where the DNA matches it firmly.

j_call d_call v_call cdr3_aa
TRBJ2-7 TRBD2 TRBV15 CATSRDIILADRSYEQYF
TRBJ2-7 - TRBV10-3 CAISESARGYEQYF
TRBJ1-3 - TRBV20-1 CSARDSPYLGGNTIYF
TRBJ1-1 - TRBV5-6 CASSLYAPSGGDSEAFF
TRBJ1-1 - TRBV6-5 CASSNRPPEAFF
TRBJ1-1 TRBD1 TRBV19 CASSILRGQGNTEAFF
TRBJ2-7 TRBD2 TRBV6-5 CASSYSTGGPDYEQYF
TRBJ2-5 - TRBV6-1 CASSRDLQETQYF
TRBJ1-1 - TRBV7-2 CASSLEGDTEAFF
TRBJ2-5 TRBD2 TRBV15 CATRVEPAGGRQETQYF
TRBJ1-2 - TRBV10-3 CATLQVPNYGYTF
TRBJ1-6 - TRBV27 CASSLLLGGRNSPLHF
TRBJ1-2 - TRBV6-5 CASGPRALGYGYTF
TRBJ1-3 TRBD1 TRBV10-3 CAISERQGGGNTIYF
TRBJ2-5 - TRBV29-1 CSVARGGTGQETQYF
TRBJ1-2 - TRBV5-5 CASSLGIGRTSLYGYTF
TRBJ1-5 - TRBV6-5 CASSFGAVQPQHF
TRBJ1-3 TRBD1 TRBV10-3 CASQDRGGGNTIYF
TRBJ1-1 - TRBV20-1 CSARDVGQAHTEAFF
TRBJ1-5 TRBD1 TRBV19 CASSPRGSDQPQHF
TRBJ2-1 - TRBV6-1 CASSPRNNEQFF
TRBJ1-2 - TRBV6-5 CASSYSRDPYGYTF
TRBJ2-5 TRBD1 TRBV7-3 CASSARDRGDETQYF